These 10 T cell receptor beta chains originate from one sample sequenced in a study of shared clonotypes between healthy human individuals. This table comes from immunoSEQ multiplex PCR, and its TCRdb copy is limited to in-frame clones, with some not included. The sample has around 100,000 clones; 67% are singletons. Sequencing input: memory CD8+ T cells sorted from blood. Subset given: CD45RO+ cells pooled with CCR7-negative TemRA cells. These TCRs come from a woman in her 30s in good health.

The gene calls are TRBV28 and TRBJ2-1; weak D call: TRBD2 (6 bases). CDR1 and CDR2 (germline): MDHEN, SYDVKM. The ends were cut back, 10 bases at V and 3 bases at J, with 16 bases in the middle. This CDR3 is built from 14 residues. The CDR3 protein is CAISSGWDYNEQFF. The CDR3, as DNA: TGTGCCATCTCGAGCGGGTGGGACTACAATGAGCAGTTCTTC.

The chain joins TRBV20-1 to TRBJ2-5; D not certain. There are 11 residues in the CDR3. Germline V gene lookup returns CDR1 DFQATT and CDR2 SNEGSKA (reference sequence). Trimming pared 7 bases from V and 2 bases from J, leaving 8 bases between. The CDR3 nucleotides are TGCAGTGGGCGGACGCAAGAGACCCAGTACTTC. Protein sequence: CSGRTQETQYF.

Regarding this clone: The sample has other DNA sequences that encode this CDR3 too. The rearrangement joins TRBV9 to TRBJ1-1; 7 positions match TRBD1. Germline V CDR1 and CDR2: SGDLS, YYNGEE. CDR3 size: 14 residues. Germline trimming cut 0 bases from V and 6 bases from J; bases unmatched to any gene: 5. Written as DNA, the CDR3 is TGTGCCAGCAGCGTAGCCTGGGGGACAGCTGAAGCTTTCTTT. Translation gives CASSVAWGTAEAFF.

The chain employs TRBV6-1 and TRBJ2-5; no clear D. This CDR3 comprises 14 residues. Germline V gene sequence: CDR1 MNHNS, CDR2 SASEGT. Deletions cut 2 bases from V and 2 bases from J, with 9 bases between. CDR3 residues: CASSEWPTQETQYF. CDR3 sequence (DNA): TGTGCCAGCAGTGAATGGCCGACACAAGAGACCCAGTACTTC.

This clone was seen only once. The V call is TRBV11-2, the J call TRBJ1-4, with a possible D match to TRBD1 (5 bases). V lost 6 bases, J lost 8 bases, and 13 bases lay in between. CDR1 and CDR2 from the germline V gene are SGHAT and FQNNGV. This CDR3 contains 13 residues. The DNA for the CDR3 is TGTGCCAGCAGGCAGCTGGGGGGGGAAAAACTGTTTTTT. Translating it yields CASRQLGGEKLFF.

V and J are TRBV9 and TRBJ2-3; 8 bases are shared with TRBD2. V dropped 4 bases and J dropped 6; count of bases not matched to a gene: 7. Germline V gene data show CDR1 as SGDLS and CDR2 as YYNGEE. CDR3 length equals 14 residues. This chain's CDR3 is CASSPGGGPDTQYF. CDR3 coding DNA: TGTGCCAGCAGCCCAGGCGGGGGGCCTGATACGCAGTATTTT.

The chain links TRBV15 to TRBJ1-4, with 10 positions matching TRBD1. J was trimmed by 6 bases and V by 6 bases; bases with no gene match: 10. Germline values: CDR1 LNHNV, CDR2 YYDKDF (reference sequence). CDR3 size: 16 residues. CDR3: CATSKKSGTGDEKLFF. CDR3 bases: TGTGCCACCAGTAAAAAAAGCGGGACAGGGGATGAAAAACTGTTTTTT.

This clone has ten or more counts. J is TRBJ2-2 and V is TRBV19; 8 bases map to TRBD2. Unmatched junction bases numbered 3, after V lost 3 bases and J lost 3 bases. Germline V CDR1 and CDR2: LNHDA, SQIVND (reference sequence). This CDR3 comprises 15 residues. The CDR3 loop is CASSILGLDTGELFF. Here the CDR3 DNA reads TGTGCCAGTAGTATCCTGGGACTAGACACCGGGGAGCTGTTTTTT.

This chain uses TRBV6-1 with TRBJ2-7; no clear D. Trimming cost V 2 bases and J 2 bases, with 13 bases left between them. The germline CDR1 and CDR2 sequences are MNHNS and SASEGT. This CDR3 has 15 amino acids. DNA for the CDR3: TGTGCCAGCAGTGAAATGACCCCTAACCCCTACGAGCAGTACTTC. Translated: CASSEMTPNPYEQYF.

The chain links TRBV27 to TRBJ2-1, with D possibly called TRBD1 or TRBD2 (5 bases each). CDR1 is MNHEY, CDR2 SMNVEV, per germline (reference sequence). This CDR3 has 15 amino acids. Trimming stripped 5 bases from V and 2 bases from J, with 13 bases between. CDR3 in amino acids: CASSEPGRAYNEQFF. CDR3 DNA: TGTGCCAGCAGTGAACCGGGACGAGCCTACAATGAGCAGTTCTTC.